Each of the 9 T cell receptor beta chains below was sequenced from the same sample in a study of blood T cells in healthy people across ages. Primers used in a second PCR of roughly 6 to 11 cycles were a sample-barcoded 5' primer and a J-beta primer mix. TCRdb re-analysed the 5' RACE reads in MiXCR, keeping a single row per CDR3 protein. The table records over 950,000 distinct CDR3 sequences, roughly 51% of them present only once. Material: blood. Receptor source: a woman in her sixties in good health.

This clonotype has just a few counts. The chain is built from TRBV6-5 and TRBJ1-2; 10 positions agree with TRBD1. Trimming at V came to 6 bases and at J to 4 bases, leaving 11 bases not matched to a gene. CDR3 length equals 16 residues. Germline values: CDR1 MNHEY, CDR2 SVGAGI. For the CDR3, the DNA is TGTGCCAGCAGCGCGACGACAGGGGGCGCTGGCTATGGCTACACCTTC. Translating it yields CASSATTGGAGYGYTF.

V gene TRBV20-1 combines with J gene TRBJ2-3; 7 bases are a match to TRBD1. The trim removed 1 base at V and 6 bases at J, leaving 4 bases unmatched. The CDR3 totals 13 residues. Per germline, CDR1 DFQATT and CDR2 SNEGSKA (reference sequence). CDR3 nucleotides: TGCAGTGCTAGAGTGACAGGGCGGGATACGCAGTATTTT. This sequence encodes CSARVTGRDTQYF.

This clonotype has only a few counts. This rearrangement joins TRBV6-6 to TRBJ2-7; 14 positions match TRBD2. The CDR3 totals 17 residues. Per germline, CDR1 MNHNY and CDR2 SVGAGI (reference sequence). Trimming took 6 bases from V and 0 from J; bases not matched to a gene: 7. CDR3: CASSRRLAGGSSYEQYF. In DNA, the CDR3 is TGTGCCAGCAGCCGACGACTAGCGGGAGGGAGCTCCTACGAGCAGTACTTC.

At least ten counts were recorded for this clonotype. This rearrangement joins TRBV7-3 to TRBJ2-1; 7 positions match TRBD1. Germline CDR1 SGHTA, CDR2 FQGTGA. This CDR3 comprises 14 residues. The trim removed 6 bases at V and 5 bases at J, leaving 7 bases unmatched. The CDR3 spells CASSRDSPHNEQFF. The DNA of the CDR3 is TGTGCCAGCAGTCGGGACAGCCCTCACAATGAGCAGTTCTTC.

The J gene is TRBJ1-1, the V gene TRBV7-2; D is undetermined. The CDR3 spans 15 residues. Trimming took 1 base from V and 7 from J, leaving 16 bases between them. CDR1 is SGHTA, CDR2 FQGNSA, per germline. The CDR3 coding sequence is TGTGCCAGCAGCTTAGTCCGCGGAGCCTACAATGAAGCTTTCTTT. This encodes CASSLVRGAYNEAFF.

This clonotype was observed once. Here the CDR3 DNA reads TGTGCCAGCAGCTCTCTGGAGGGCCAAATGAACCTGTACTTC. It encodes CASSSLEGQMNLYF. The chain has TRBV7-3 and TRBJ2-5, with D possibly matching TRBD2 (6 bases). Germline V gene sequence: CDR1 SGHTA, CDR2 FQGTGA. The CDR3 has 14 residues. V was shortened by 4 bases and J by 13 bases, with 22 bases between the two germline ends.

J is TRBJ2-3 and V is TRBV7-2; D not certain. The germline V gene encodes CDR1 SGHTA and CDR2 FQGNSA. V was clipped by 2 bases and J by 2 bases, with 5 bases between them. The CDR3 has 13 residues. The CDR3 nucleotides read TGTGCCAGCAGCTTACAGTTCACAGATACGCAGTATTTT. Encoded protein: CASSLQFTDTQYF.

This chain uses TRBV29-1 with TRBJ2-3; D is unresolved. The CDR3 runs to 14 residues. CDR1 and CDR2 from the germline V gene are SQVTM and ANQGSEA. The V end lost 4 bases, the J end lost 1 base, and 12 bases lay between the germline ends. As DNA, the CDR3 is TGCAGCGTTGTGATAAGTTCGGGCACAGATACGCAGTATTTT. It yields the protein CSVVISSGTDTQYF.

In DNA form, the CDR3 reads TGTGCCAGCAGTCTAGACAGGGGGTCGTCCCAGCCCCAGCATTTT. Translating it yields CASSLDRGSSQPQHF. V is TRBV27 and J is TRBJ1-5, with 9 bases aligning to TRBD1. The CDR3 length is 15 residues. Looked up from germline, CDR1 is MNHEY and CDR2 is SMNVEV (reference sequence). With 5 bases clipped from V and 7 bases from J, the junction kept 9 bases outside the gene matches.